The rows below give T cell receptor beta chains drawn from one sample of a study of T cell repertoires in cytomegalovirus infection. One entry per CDR3 protein, called by TCRdb with MiXCR from the reads. The sample yields about 180,000 distinct CDR3 sequences, about a fifth seen once. The antigens of these receptors remain unknown. The sequencing here drew on CD8+ T cells from cultured PBMCs, taken from culture after CMV antigen stimulation. These TCRs come from a human donor in good health (CMV status not recorded). Some clones in this sample may be carry-over from other donors' samples. Both conserved end residues are trimmed from each CDR3.

>TRBV30|TRBJ2-7
AWSVSLTGVYEQY
>TRBV7-8|TRBJ2-6
ASSESGAGDYSGANVLT
>TRBV7-9|TRBJ1-5
ASSSGPNQPQH
>TRBV11-3|TRBJ2-1
ASSPRGFNEQF
>TRBV4-1|TRBJ1-2
ASSQAQGLPYGYT
>TRBV3-1|TRBJ2-3
ASSSGVTSTDTQY
>TRBV7-9|TRBJ2-1
ASSHGEGGYYNEQF
>TRBV6-5|TRBJ1-1
ASSYGKNTEAF
>TRBV7-2|TRBJ2-5
ASSLDWGGETQY
>TRBV29-1|TRBJ1-1
SVEGYATEAF
>TRBV6-2/TRBV6-3|TRBJ1-2
ASSQTPRGNYGYT
>TRBV11-2|TRBJ2-5
ASSPPSLRETQY
>TRBV7-6|TRBJ2-1
ASSLTPRQGAGNEQF
>TRBV19|TRBJ2-1
ASSIDGTSGEQF
>TRBV7-8|TRBJ1-5
ASSLSNGFQPQH
>TRBV7-9|TRBJ1-4
ASSLRPAPGLNEKLF
>TRBV6-1|TRBJ1-1
ASSPTMRDTEAF
>TRBV4-1|TRBJ2-5
ASSQDESAYPYQETQY
>TRBV7-2|TRBJ1-2
ASSFGESGYT
>TRBV27|TRBJ2-7
ASSLRKGGREQY
>TRBV7-8|TRBJ2-2
ASSLVVNSVTGELF
>TRBV12-3/TRBV12-4|TRBJ2-7
ASSFGAGSNEQY
>TRBV7-2|TRBJ1-3
ASSLVSSGNTIY
>TRBV12-3/TRBV12-4|TRBJ1-5
ASSSTGIQPQH
>TRBV7-9|TRBJ1-2
ASSLDLVSDHYGYT
>TRBV4-1|TRBJ1-4
ASSQEFRGNREKLF
>TRBV6-8|TRBJ1-1
ASSYSVSGAEAF
>TRBV4-1|TRBJ2-5
ASRQTTGLRETQY
>TRBV4-2|TRBJ1-1
ASSQVSEGTEAF
>TRBV7-2|TRBJ2-7
ASSSLLGTGYEQY
>TRBV27|TRBJ1-2
ASSPGQGRPPYGYT
>TRBV7-8|TRBJ2-2
ASSLGLLNTGELF
>TRBV29-1|TRBJ1-4
SVRSGGEKLF
>TRBV7-8|TRBJ2-2
ASSRTSGGETNTGELF
>TRBV10-2|TRBJ1-5
ASSESGGGNQPQH
>TRBV7-8|TRBJ2-5
ASSLLGGGAQETQY
>TRBV6-2/TRBV6-3|TRBJ1-5
ASRGQEVYSNQPQH
>TRBV6-2/TRBV6-3|TRBJ1-2
ASKIDIGPYGYT
>TRBV7-6|TRBJ2-3
ASSLAESDGGARTDTQY
>TRBV6-6|TRBJ2-5
ASSETYQGASETQY
>TRBV27|TRBJ1-1
ASSLGTGSFNTEAF
>TRBV9|TRBJ2-7
ASSERDRYYEQY
>TRBV11-2|TRBJ2-5
ASSSRTAPQETQY
>TRBV9|TRBJ2-7
ASSGGPSGADYEQY
>TRBV7-2|TRBJ2-3
ASSGTTTDTQY
>TRBV12-3/TRBV12-4|TRBJ1-1
ASSLILGRVADTEAF
>TRBV7-2|TRBJ2-1
ASSLVAGVSYNEQF
>TRBV7-2|TRBJ2-2
ASRTIHPTETSLNTGELF